This paragraph covers one T cell receptor (beta chain) sequence. This sample was included in a study of control samples from healthy donors and cancer patients. Clones were sequenced by immunoSEQ multiplex PCR, and TCRdb holds only the in-frame ones, with some missing. The table shows roughly 50,000 clones, with roughly 94% occurring only once. This CDR3 is 16 amino acids long. The germline CDR1 and CDR2 sequences are MNHEY and SMNVEV (reference sequence). Germline trimming cut 6 bases from V and 1 base from J; bases unmatched to any gene: 5. V gene TRBV27 combines with J gene TRBJ2-2; the match to TRBD2 covers 10 bases. This clonotype was sampled from a young man in good health. Sequences were obtained from blood. The CDR3 protein is CASRDSGRLNTGELFF. The CDR3 DNA sequence: TGTGCCAGCAGGGATAGCGGGAGGTTGAACACCGGGGAGCTGTTTTTT.